Below, one TCR beta chain is given with its context. Its antigen is unknown. This sample was included in a study of blood T cells in healthy people across ages. Every sample had a minimum of 6 million PBMCs isolated. Together with a sample-barcoded 5' primer, a J-beta primer mix was included in a second PCR lasting about 6 to 11 cycles. Each CDR3 protein gets one entry after TCRdb re-called the 5' RACE reads with MiXCR. Of some 690,000 distinct CDR3 sequences listed, about 20% were seen once; the top ten hold less than 25%. V was cut by 7 bases and J by 7 bases, with 16 bases left in between. CDR3 length: 12 amino acids. Germline V gene lookup returns CDR1 SQVTM and CDR2 ANQGSEA. Study conclusions and caveats: Strong correlation existed between TCR beta diversity and naive T cell percentage. Long-lived donors carried more naive CD4+ cells and greater diversity than aged donors.

Sequencing was performed on blood. The chain carries TRBV29-1 and TRBJ2-5; the D gene is possibly TRBD2 (5 bases). The sequence was obtained from a man aged 65 to 85 in good health. The CDR3 protein is CSARTGSGTQYF. The CDR3 DNA reads as TGCAGCGCCAGGACTGGCTCCGGGACCCAGTACTTC.